A single sample gave rise to the 28 T cell receptor beta chains below, sequenced in a study of T cells after yellow fever vaccination (dated by TCRdb to the late 2010s). The library was obtained by 5' RACE. For sequencing, an Illumina NovaSeq 6000 was employed. TCRdb redid the processing of the public reads, applying fastp at Q25 and MiXCR, and retained in-frame beta chains. Here each entry gathers all rows of one CDR3 protein and keeps the most common genes and DNA. Across this sample there are 250,000 to 400,000 distinct CDR3 sequences, with over 3.5% seen only once. The top ten hold roughly a fifth of the sample. Explained via the paper, the treatment or condition label denotes: live attenuated yellow fever vaccine strain. The sample here was PBMCs, taken 15 days after the yellow fever booster vaccination. The receptor source for this set is a man in his late teens or twenties who received the YFV17D yellow fever vaccine.

The chain links TRBV3-1 to TRBJ2-7; D possibly corresponds to TRBD1 (6 bases). V was cut by 0 bases and J by 2 bases, with 14 bases left in between. The CDR3 runs to 16 residues. CDR1 is LGHDT, CDR2 YNNKEL, per germline (reference sequence). The CDR3 DNA is TGTGCCAGCAGCCAAGATCCTGGACAGCAGACCTACGAGCAGTACTTC. Translated, it gives CASSQDPGQQTYEQYF.

This clonotype was seen repeatedly, ten times or more. The chain joins TRBV12-3 or TRBV12-4 to TRBJ2-7, with D possibly being TRBD1 or TRBD2 (6 bases each). V was pared by 3 bases and J by 2 bases, with 14 bases between. The CDR3 is 15 amino acids. The CDR3 is CASSFGGPSAYEQYF. Written as DNA, the CDR3 is TGTGCCAGCAGTTTTGGGGGGCCATCGGCCTACGAGCAGTACTTC.

This clonotype was found a few times. V is TRBV28 and J is TRBJ1-2, with D perhaps TRBD1 (5 bases). The CDR3 totals 15 residues. Trimming took 2 bases from V and 2 from J, leaving 12 bases between them. The germline V gene has CDR1 MDHEN and CDR2 SYDVKM. The CDR3 nucleotides read TGTGCCAGCAGTTTAGCGGGACGAGTAAACTATGGCTACACCTTC. Translated, it gives CASSLAGRVNYGYTF.

This clonotype was seen a few times. The V gene is TRBV6-6, the J gene TRBJ1-3; D is ambiguous. The CDR3 extends over 14 amino acids. Germline lookup yields CDR1 MNHNY and CDR2 SVGAGI (reference sequence). The ends were cut back, 6 bases at V and 0 bases at J, with 9 bases in the middle. The CDR3 DNA reads TGTGCCAGCAGCTTCTTAGGCTCTGGAAACACCATATATTTT. Translation gives CASSFLGSGNTIYF.

This clonotype was recorded many times. The rearrangement links TRBV5-4 to TRBJ2-7, with 8 bases matching TRBD2. Germline-derived CDR1 and CDR2 are SGHNT and YYREEE (reference sequence). The CDR3 spans 14 residues. Germline trimming cut 1 base from V and 2 bases from J; bases unmatched to any gene: 2. In DNA, the CDR3 is TGTGCCAGCAGCTTGAGGGGACTAGCCTACGAGCAGTACGTC. The encoded protein is CASSLRGLAYEQYV.

This clonotype was found a few times. The DNA of the CDR3 is TGTGCCAGCACCATGGGGCAGCCAGGGGGCGTTATCAATCAGCCCCAGCATTTT. It encodes CASTMGQPGGVINQPQHF. The V gene is TRBV12-3 or TRBV12-4, the J gene TRBJ1-5, with 8 nucleotides matching TRBD1. The CDR3 has 18 residues. After removal of 7 bases from V and 3 bases from J, the junction contained 17 bases not matched to a gene.

This clonotype was observed at least ten times. The chain couples TRBV27 to TRBJ2-2, with a possible D match to TRBD2 (5 bases). The CDR3 has 15 residues. Germline V CDR1 and CDR2: MNHEY, SMNVEV (reference sequence). V was pared by 6 bases and J by 6 bases, with 17 bases between. CDR3 DNA: TGTGCCAGCAGGGGAGCGTTAGTGATCCCCGGGGAGCTGTTTTTT. It codes for CASRGALVIPGELFF.

The chain joins TRBV7-2 to TRBJ2-7, with D hard to call. The germline V gene encodes CDR1 SGHTA and CDR2 FQGNSA. Trimming left V 3 bases short and J 3 bases short, with 12 bases between. The CDR3 length is 14 residues. The CDR3 DNA sequence: TGTGCCAGCAGCTTTGCGGCCGGCTACTACGAGCAGTACGTC. Its translation is CASSFAAGYYEQYV.

Many counts were recorded for this clonotype. The chain couples TRBV5-5 to TRBJ2-5; D unresolved. The ends were cut back, 4 bases at V and 4 bases at J, with 17 bases in the middle. The CDR3 has 15 residues. Germline V gene data show CDR1 as SGHKS and CDR2 as YYEKEE (reference sequence). CDR3 nucleotides: TGTGCCAGCAGCGCAAGAAGGATTACGGGAGAGACCCAGTACTTC. Protein: CASSARRITGETQYF. Supplemented by reference TRBV5-5 and TRBJ2-5, the full variable domain reads DAGVTQSPTHLIKTRGQQVTLRCSPISGHKSVSWYQQVLGQGPQFIFQYYEKEERGRGNFPDRFSARQFPNYSSELNVNALLLGDSALYLCASSARRITGETQYFGPGTRLLVL.

At least ten counts were recorded for this clonotype. V and J are TRBV5-1 and TRBJ1-3; perhaps TRBD1 as D (5 bases). Trimming took 4 bases from V and 2 from J, leaving 16 bases between them. Germline CDR1 SGHRS, CDR2 YFSETQ. This CDR3 has 16 residues. CDR3 nucleotides: TGCGCCAGCAGCCCGGGATCGGGGGGAGCTGGAAACACCATATATTTT. It specifies CASSPGSGGAGNTIYF.

This chain uses TRBV12-3 or TRBV12-4 with TRBJ1-6; D uncertain. The CDR3 contains 15 residues. Trimming removed 2 bases at V and 6 bases at J, with 11 bases between. The CDR3, as DNA: TGTGCCAGCAGTTTATGGCCGGCAGCTAATTCACCCCTCCACTTT. This gives the protein CASSLWPAANSPLHF.

This clonotype came up many times. V usage is TRBV5-1 and J usage is TRBJ2-6; D unresolved. Germline assignment: CDR1 SGHRS and CDR2 YFSETQ. Trimming removed 0 bases from V and 1 base from J, with 5 bases in between. The CDR3 is made up of 15 amino acids. The CDR3 DNA sequence: TGCGCCAGCAGCTTGGGAGTTTCTGGGGCCAACGTCCTGACTTTC. Encoded protein: CASSLGVSGANVLTF.

This clonotype was picked up many times. This chain connects TRBV18 to TRBJ2-7; 7 nucleotides match TRBD2. V was clipped by 6 bases and J by 3 bases; unmatched bases: 8. This CDR3 has 14 residues. Germline CDR1 reads KGHSH; CDR2 reads LQKENI. The CDR3 DNA is TGTGCCAGCTCGCACACCACTAGCGACTACGAGCAGTACGTC. Its protein is CASSHTTSDYEQYV.

V usage is TRBV7-8 and J usage is TRBJ2-3, with D possibly called TRBD1 or TRBD2 (5 bases each). Germline V gene data show CDR1 as SGHVS and CDR2 as FQNEAQ. The CDR3 covers 15 residues. V lost 3 bases to trimming and J lost 3 bases, with 13 bases between them. As DNA, the CDR3 is TGTGCCAGCAGCTTTCTTGGGGGAATGACAGATACGCAGTATTTT. Translating gives CASSFLGGMTDTQYF.

The chain has TRBV6-6 and TRBJ1-5; TRBD1 might be the D (6 bases). V was clipped by 8 bases and J by 1 base, with 18 bases between them. CDR1 MNHNY and CDR2 SVGAGI come from the germline V gene (reference sequence). The CDR3 extends over 16 amino acids. This CDR3 is CASVSRGLESNQPQHF. CDR3 sequence (DNA): TGTGCCAGCGTAAGCAGGGGATTGGAGAGCAATCAGCCCCAGCATTTT.

The table lists this clonotype with a few counts. The chain has TRBV6-1 and TRBJ2-3; 8 bases align to TRBD2. The V and J ends lost 7 bases and 6 bases, in that order; junction bases with no gene match: 3. This CDR3 spans 12 amino acids. Germline V gene data show CDR1 as MNHNS and CDR2 as SASEGT. CDR3 sequence (DNA): TGTGCCAGCATCCCTAGCGGGGATACGCAGTATTTT. Translated, it gives CASIPSGDTQYF.

This clonotype appeared many times. This chain links TRBV6-2 or TRBV6-3 with TRBJ2-7; D is possibly TRBD2 (6 bases). CDR1 and CDR2 from the germline V gene are MNHEY and SVGEGT. The ends were cut back, 6 bases at V and 6 bases at J, with 15 bases in the middle. There are 13 residues in the CDR3. CDR3 nucleotides: TGTGCCAGCAGCCTCGGAGGGGCCGTCGAGCAGTACGTC. It codes for CASSLGGAVEQYV.

This clonotype occurred many times. The J gene is TRBJ2-3, the V gene TRBV7-3; no clear D. The germline CDR1 and CDR2 sequences are SGHTA and FQGTGA. The CDR3 consists of 14 residues. Trimming took 3 bases from V and 0 from J, leaving 7 bases between them. The DNA of the CDR3 is TGTGCCAGCAGCTTCGGGCTTAGCACAGATACGCAGTATTTT. Amino acids: CASSFGLSTDTQYF.

In this sample, this clonotype turned up many times. The chain has TRBV10-3 and TRBJ2-2; no firm D call. Germline V lookup: CDR1 ENHRY, CDR2 SYGVKD. V shed 8 bases and J shed 5 bases, with 12 bases lying between them. The CDR3 sequence is 13 residues long. CDR3: CAIGNGLTGELFF. DNA of the CDR3: TGTGCCATCGGAAATGGCCTGACCGGGGAGCTGTTTTTT.

This clonotype was seen a handful of times. The chain links TRBV28 to TRBJ2-7, with TRBD1 matching over 7 bases. The CDR3 runs to 13 residues. The V and J ends lost 5 bases and 4 bases, in that order; junction bases with no gene match: 5. Germline CDR1 reads MDHEN; CDR2 reads SYDVKM. CDR3 protein: CASSDPGQYEQYV. DNA for the CDR3: TGTGCCAGCAGTGACCCGGGACAGTACGAGCAGTACGTC.

This clonotype has a handful of counts. The germline gene is not matched at one end of the junction; a read error may be the cause. V gene TRBV7-7 combines with J gene TRBJ2-1, with D perhaps TRBD2 (5 bases). The length of the CDR3 is 14 residues. Germline CDR1 SSHAT, CDR2 FNYEAQ (reference sequence). The CDR3 DNA reads TGTGCTAGCAGCTTACACGGGGTATACAATGAGCAGTTCTTC. Residues: CASSLHGVYNEQFF.

This rearrangement joins TRBV2 to TRBJ2-7; D not certain. CDR3 length: 12 residues. From germline, CDR1 is SNHLY and CDR2 FYNNEI. Trimming shortened V by 6 bases and J by 1 base, and 7 bases separated the two germline ends. The CDR3 DNA is TGTGCCAGCAGCCCGGCGTCCTACGAGCAGTACGTC. Protein product: CASSPASYEQYV.

This clonotype has at least ten counts. The chain couples TRBV5-5 to TRBJ2-1; TRBD1 matches 8 bases. This CDR3 region has 15 residues. V lost 0 bases, J lost 5 bases, and 4 bases stayed unmatched. CDR1 and CDR2 from the germline V gene are SGHKS and YYEKEE (reference sequence). CDR3 in DNA: TGTGCCAGCAGCTTGGGGACAGGGCCCCACAATGAGCAGTTCTTC. Amino acids: CASSLGTGPHNEQFF. Full variable domain (rest looked up from reference TRBV5-5 and TRBJ2-1): DAGVTQSPTHLIKTRGQQVTLRCSPISGHKSVSWYQQVLGQGPQFIFQYYEKEERGRGNFPDRFSARQFPNYSSELNVNALLLGDSALYLCASSLGTGPHNEQFFGPGTRLTVL.

There are a few counts of this clonotype. This sequence joins TRBV15 and TRBJ2-3, with TRBD2 identical over 7 bases. Trimming took 0 bases from V and 6 from J; bases not matched to a gene: 9. Germline values: CDR1 LNHNV, CDR2 YYDKDF (reference sequence). CDR3 length: 16 residues. In nucleotides, the CDR3 is TGTGCCACCAGCAGAGATCTCCGCGGGGGTGAGGATACGCAGTATTTT. Its translation is CATSRDLRGGEDTQYF.

This clonotype has just a few counts. The chain joins TRBV7-8 to TRBJ2-5; no definite D call. The CDR3 covers 14 residues. Germline CDR1 SGHVS, CDR2 FQNEAQ. V dropped 1 base and J dropped 4 bases, with 10 bases sitting between them. In nucleotides, the CDR3 is TGTGCCAGCAGCTTAGGCGTGCACCGAGAGACCCAGTACTTC. It encodes CASSLGVHRETQYF. Looking up the rest from reference TRBV7-8 and TRBJ2-5 gives the full variable domain: GAGVSQSPRYKVAKRGQDVALRCDPISGHVSLFWYQQALGQGPEFLTYFQNEAQLDKSGLPSDRFFAERPEGSVSTLKIQRTQQEDSAVYLCASSLGVHRETQYFGPGTRLLVL.

This clonotype has just a few counts. V and J are TRBV18 and TRBJ2-1, with 8 bases that match TRBD1. The V and J ends lost 6 bases and 0 bases, in that order; junction bases with no gene match: 7. The CDR3 sequence is 16 residues long. Germline CDR1 and CDR2: KGHSH and LQKENI. CDR3 in amino acids: CASSRRQGNSYNEQFF. CDR3 nucleotide sequence: TGTGCCAGCTCTCGAAGACAGGGGAACTCCTACAATGAGCAGTTCTTC.

Notes on this clonotype: Being one base from a much bigger clone, this may be a read error. This rearrangement joins TRBV9 to TRBJ2-5; the match to TRBD2 covers 13 bases. Germline CDR1 SGDLS, CDR2 YYNGEE. V was clipped by 3 bases and J by 2 bases; unmatched bases: 1. The CDR3 totals 15 residues. The CDR3 DNA reads TGTGCCAGCAGCGGGACTAGCGGGGGACAAGAGACCCAGTACTTC. Translated, it gives CASSGTSGGQETQYF.

This clonotype showed up just a few times. The chain recombines TRBV11-2 with TRBJ1-1; D possibly corresponds to TRBD1 (5 bases). V lost 4 bases, J lost 8 bases, and 5 bases lay in between. There are 10 residues in the CDR3. CDR1 and CDR2 (germline): SGHAT, FQNNGV. CDR3 loop: CASSSGEAFF. CDR3 coding DNA: TGTGCCAGCAGCTCAGGGGAAGCTTTCTTT. Using reference TRBV11-2 and TRBJ1-1 for the parts outside the CDR3, the full variable domain is EAGVAQSPRYKIIEKRQSVAFWCNPISGHATLYWYQQILGQGPKLLIQFQNNGVVDDSQLPKDRFSAERLKGVDSTLKIQPAKLEDSAVYLCASSSGEAFFGQGTRLTVV.